One sample yielded the 19 T cell receptor beta chains listed below, sequenced in a study of Ad26.COV2.S vaccination and SARS-CoV-2 variants. Generated by immunoSEQ multiplex PCR, the TCRdb table keeps only in-frame clones and is missing some. The repertoire consists of about 100,000 clones, with 60% to 85% occurring once and the leading ten covering around 16%. The sample here was peripheral blood, taken after recovery from COVID-19. These receptors all come from a human donor who had recovered from COVID-19.

This chain links TRBV7-2 with TRBJ1-2, with D possibly TRBD1 on 5 matching bases. V was pared by 6 bases and J by 8 bases, with 19 bases between. CDR1 and CDR2 from the germline V gene are SGHTA and FQGNSA. The CDR3 runs 14 residues. CDR3: CASREARGYLGYTF. The CDR3 coding sequence is TGTGCCAGCAGAGAGGCCCGGGGCTACTTGGGCTACACCTTC.

This clone was recorded many times. This chain uses TRBV28 with TRBJ1-1; D gene unclear. The CDR3 contains 12 residues. V was cut by 2 bases and J by 4 bases, with 5 bases left in between. Germline V gives CDR1 MDHEN, CDR2 SYDVKM. CDR3 in amino acids: CASSLVSTEAFF. The DNA of the CDR3 is TGTGCCAGCAGTTTAGTGTCCACTGAAGCTTTCTTT. The full variable domain, rest sourced from reference TRBV28 and TRBJ1-1, is DVKVTQSSRYLVKRTGEKVFLECVQDMDHENMFWYRQDPGLGLRLIYFSYDVKMKEKGDIPEGYSVSREKKERFSLILESASTNQTSMYLCASSLVSTEAFFGQGTRLTVV.

V usage is TRBV6-1 and J usage is TRBJ1-1; the D is unclear. Deletions cut 2 bases from V and 0 bases from J, with 10 bases between. The CDR3 length is 15 residues. Germline CDR1 is MNHNS and CDR2 is SASEGT. CDR3 DNA sequence: TGTGCCAGCAGTGAACCGGCAGAAATGAACACTGAAGCTTTCTTT. Protein product: CASSEPAEMNTEAFF.

This clone was observed a single time. J is TRBJ2-1 and V is TRBV20-1, with a possible D match to TRBD2 (6 bases). V lost 3 bases and J lost 7, with 13 bases in between. CDR1 and CDR2 (germline): DFQATT, SNEGSKA (reference sequence). The CDR3 totals 13 residues. Written as DNA, the CDR3 is TGCAGTGCTAGTTCGCCGCGGGGTAATGAGCAGTTCTTC. It is translated as CSASSPRGNEQFF.

V is TRBV6-8 and J is TRBJ2-4, with TRBD1 matching 8 bases. The CDR3 sequence is 17 residues long. Germline V lookup: CDR1 MNHGY, CDR2 SAAAGT. The V segment lost 5 bases and the J segment 0 bases; nucleotides outside the gene matches: 9. The CDR3 region is CASSKPDRGRAKNIQYF. Written as DNA, the CDR3 is TGTGCCAGCAGTAAGCCAGACAGGGGTCGAGCCAAAAACATTCAGTACTTC.

This clone appeared a single time. J is TRBJ1-4 and V is TRBV3-1 (or the pseudogene TRBV3-2); TRBD1 matches at 7 bases. The V and J ends lost 2 bases and 7 bases, in that order; junction bases with no gene match: 4. Germline CDR1 LGHDT, CDR2 YNNKEL (reference sequence). The CDR3 has 14 amino acids. This chain's CDR3 is CASSQQTGIEKLFF. CDR3 in DNA: TGTGCCAGCAGCCAACAGACAGGGATTGAAAAACTGTTTTTT.

This clone was detected only once. The V gene is TRBV5-1, the J gene TRBJ2-7; 10 bases line up with TRBD2. V trimming: 7 bases; J trimming: 4 bases; junction bases outside the gene matches: 5. Germline CDR1 is SGHRS and CDR2 is YFSETQ. This CDR3 spans 13 amino acids. CDR3 coding DNA: TGCGCCAGCTCTAGCGGGGGTTTTTACGAGCAGTACTTC. Translated, it gives CASSSGGFYEQYF.

The V and J genes are TRBV29-1 and TRBJ1-1; no reliable D call. V gave up 5 bases and J gave up 3 bases, with 13 bases separating them. The CDR3 length is 13 residues. Germline V gene lookup returns CDR1 SQVTM and CDR2 ANQGSEA. The CDR3 region has the DNA TGCAGCGTTTCTCAGGATAAGGACACTGAAGCTTTCTTT. Protein product: CSVSQDKDTEAFF. Full variable domain (missing parts from reference TRBV29-1 and TRBJ1-1): SAVISQKPSRDICQRGTSLTIQCQVDSQVTMMFWYRQQPGQSLTLIATANQGSEATYESGFVIDKFPISRPNLTFSTLTVSNMSPEDSSIYLCSVSQDKDTEAFFGQGTRLTVV.

On this clone itself: Sequence at one end of the junction differs from germline and may be a read error. V usage is TRBV3-1 (or the pseudogene TRBV3-2) and J usage is TRBJ2-6; possible D gene TRBD1, 6 bases. The length of the CDR3 is 20 residues. Germline V gives CDR1 LGHDT, CDR2 YNNKEL (reference sequence). The CDR3 loop reads CASRQDRRPPPSSGANVLTF. In nucleotides, the CDR3 is TGTGCCAGCAGACAAGACAGGAGACCTCCTCCCAGCTCTGGGGCCAACGTCCTGACTTTC.

As for this clone: This CDR3 is also generated by other DNA sequences in the sample. V gene TRBV3-1 (or the pseudogene TRBV3-2) combines with J gene TRBJ2-1; D is possibly TRBD1 or TRBD2 (5 bases each). The germline V gene has CDR1 LGHDT and CDR2 YNNKEL (reference sequence). V was pared by 6 bases and J by 7 bases, with 13 bases between. The CDR3 contains 13 residues. The CDR3 spells CASSPRGSNEQFF. In DNA form, the CDR3 reads TGTGCCAGCAGTCCCCGGGGCTCAAATGAGCAGTTCTTC.

This chain connects TRBV10-1 to TRBJ2-7; D call uncertain. CDR3 length: 14 amino acids. CDR1 is WNHNN, CDR2 SYGVQD, per germline (reference sequence). V shed 2 bases and J shed 6 bases, with 14 bases lying between them. As DNA, the CDR3 is TGCGCCAGCAGTGAGGAAAAAAAGTGGGGCGAGCAGTACTTC. This sequence encodes CASSEEKKWGEQYF.

The chain uses TRBV7-3 and TRBJ2-1; tentatively, D is TRBD1 (5 bases). Germline V lookup: CDR1 SGHTA, CDR2 FQGTGA. The CDR3 is 15 amino acids. The V end was cut by 5 bases, the J end by 0 bases, with 11 bases between. Written as DNA, the CDR3 is TGTGCCAGCAGCCCGACAGAGTACTCCTACAATGAGCAGTTCTTC. Translation gives CASSPTEYSYNEQFF. The variable domain in full, completed from reference TRBV7-3 and TRBJ2-1, reads GAGVSQTPSNKVTEKGKYVELRCDPISGHTALYWYRQSLGQGPEFLIYFQGTGAADDSGLPNDRFFAVRPEGSVSTLKIQRTERGDSAVYLCASSPTEYSYNEQFFGPGTRLTVL.

The V gene is TRBV18, the J gene TRBJ2-2; perhaps TRBD1 as D (6 bases). This CDR3 region has 17 residues. Germline loops: CDR1 KGHSH, CDR2 LQKENI. V was cut by 1 base and J by 4 bases, with 16 bases left in between. CDR3 protein: CASSPRSGDASTGELFF. The CDR3, as DNA: TGTGCCAGCTCACCACGGTCAGGGGACGCGAGCACCGGGGAGCTGTTTTTT. The variable domain in full, completed from reference TRBV18 and TRBJ2-2, reads NAGVMQNPRHLVRRRGQEARLRCSPMKGHSHVYWYRQLPEEGLKFMVYLQKENIIDESGMPKERFSAEFPKEGPSILRIQQVVRGDSAAYFCASSPRSGDASTGELFFGEGSRLTVL.

This chain links TRBV7-9 with TRBJ2-1; D is possibly TRBD1 or TRBD2 (5 bases each). V was trimmed by 5 bases and J by 14 bases, leaving 25 bases between them. The CDR3 extends over 15 amino acids. The germline CDR1 and CDR2 sequences are SEHNR and FQNEAQ (reference sequence). The CDR3 here is CASSLPRGAKIPEFF. CDR3 sequence (DNA): TGTGCCAGCAGCCTACCCAGAGGGGCGAAAATCCCCGAGTTCTTC.

This chain uses TRBV24-1 with TRBJ2-1, with no clear D. CDR1 and CDR2 from the germline V gene are KGHDR and SFDVKD. The length of the CDR3 is 16 residues. The V end lost 3 bases, the J end lost 0 bases, and 11 bases lay between the germline ends. In nucleotides, the CDR3 is TGTGCCACCAGTGATGTGGACGGACGCTCCTACAATGAGCAGTTCTTC. Protein: CATSDVDGRSYNEQFF.

The chain uses TRBV4-1 and TRBJ2-1, with 10 bases fitting TRBD1. The trim removed 2 bases at V and 10 bases at J, leaving 8 bases unmatched. CDR1 MGHRA and CDR2 YSYEKL come from the germline V gene. CDR3 size: 15 residues. In DNA form, the CDR3 reads TGCGCCAGCAGCCAAAGGGGGACAGGGGCCTACGAGCAGTTCTTC. Translating it yields CASSQRGTGAYEQFF.

By its share, this clone is medium-sized. The rearrangement uses TRBV28 and TRBJ2-3, with a possible D match to TRBD2 (5 bases). V was clipped by 7 bases and J by 6 bases, with 11 bases between them. CDR3 length: 12 residues. Germline CDR1 and CDR2: MDHEN and SYDVKM. The CDR3 DNA is TGTGCCAGCACCTCCCCGGGGGATACGCAGTATTTT. It encodes CASTSPGDTQYF.

The CDR3 loop is CASSDGTGVGSYNEQFF. In DNA form, the CDR3 reads TGTGCCAGCAGTGACGGAACGGGAGTCGGCTCCTACAATGAGCAGTTCTTC. The V and J genes are TRBV28 and TRBJ2-1, with TRBD2 as a possible D gene (6 bases). The CDR3 has 17 residues. V lost 5 bases and J 0 bases, leaving 17 bases between the germline ends. Germline V gives CDR1 MDHEN, CDR2 SYDVKM.

The chain recombines TRBV7-9 with TRBJ2-3, with D maybe TRBD1 (5 bases). V lost 2 bases and J lost 6, with 12 bases in between. This CDR3 region has 14 residues. Per germline, CDR1 SEHNR and CDR2 FQNEAQ (reference sequence). CDR3 residues: CASSLSTAVDTQYF. The CDR3 region has the DNA TGTGCCAGCAGCTTATCGACAGCAGTGGATACGCAGTATTTT.